The following is a TCR beta chain sequence with its context. The sample comes from a study of blood T cell repertoires in COVID-19. About the research overall: Spain, Italy and the United States supplied samples that represented acute and convalescent COVID-19. From T cells, B-cell-depleted T cells, or PBMCs came the material, which was cDNA or gDNA.

Methods used by the authors: Amplification with reference gene primers provided the estimates of nucleated cell counts. Repertoires were generated with immunoSEQ multiplex PCR, while TCRdb's copy carries only in-frame clones and drops some. The V and J calls and clone size come from that table; D and trimming were worked out from the DNA. The sample yields 200,000 to 250,000 clones, approximately 90% seen once. The ends were cut back, 8 bases at V and 3 bases at J, with 20 bases in the middle. The CDR3 consists of 16 residues. Per germline, CDR1 SGHAT and CDR2 FQDESV (reference sequence). The chain recombines TRBV11-1 with TRBJ2-1, with a weak D call TRBD2 (5 bases). This TCR was recovered from a woman between 18 and 30 years old who had recovered from COVID-19. Input material: peripheral blood. The CDR3: CASATAFSGVYNEQFF. The CDR3, as DNA: TGTGCCAGCGCCACAGCGTTTTCCGGGGTCTACAATGAGCAGTTCTTC. Full variable domain (outside the CDR3, taken from reference TRBV11-1 and TRBJ2-1): EAEVAQSPRYKITEKSQAVAFWCDPISGHATLYWYRQILGQGPELLVQFQDESVVDDSQLPKDRFSAERLKGVDSTLKIQPAELGDSAMYLCASATAFSGVYNEQFFGPGTRLTVL.